These 15 T cell receptor beta chains share one sample of origin, sequenced in a study of a mutant IDH1 vaccine in newly diagnosed glioma. Sequenced by immunoSEQ multiplex PCR; TCRdb stores in-frame clones only, minus some. The sample holds tens of thousands of clones; approximately 86% are singletons and the top ten take over 3%. The time point: week 5, during vaccination. Every vaccine dose comprised 300 ug of mutant IDH1 20-mer peptide plus topical imiquimod. No antigen has been assigned to these receptors. This sample comprised PBMCs, obtained from a glioma patient whose treatment included an IDH1 peptide vaccine. The receptors come from a young woman with glioma. Some clones in this sample may be carry-over from other donors' samples.

The chain recombines TRBV4-1 with TRBJ2-7, with unresolved D. The CDR3 runs 13 residues. Germline CDR1 is MGHRA and CDR2 is YSYEKL. V was trimmed by 1 base and J by 0 bases, leaving 4 bases between them. The CDR3 is CASSQGISYEQYF. The CDR3 DNA reads as TGCGCCAGCAGCCAAGGGATCTCCTACGAGCAGTACTTC.

Only one count was recorded for this clone. The V gene is TRBV9, the J gene TRBJ1-1, with a possible D match to TRBD1 (6 bases). Germline CDR1 reads SGDLS; CDR2 reads YYNGEE. The CDR3 is made up of 13 amino acids. Trimming took 0 bases from V and 6 from J, leaving 9 bases between them. CDR3 residues: CASSVEGGSEAFF. CDR3 coding DNA: TGTGCCAGCAGCGTAGAAGGGGGATCTGAAGCTTTCTTT.

The chain carries TRBV6-1 and TRBJ1-5, with 9 bases aligning to TRBD1. This CDR3 contains 15 residues. J gave up 7 bases and V 3 bases, and 7 bases lay outside the gene matches. Per the germline V gene, CDR1 is MNHNS and CDR2 is SASEGT. The CDR3 bases are TGTGCCAGCAGTGACCCCGGGACAGGGAGCCAGCCCCAGCATTTT. This translates into CASSDPGTGSQPQHF.

This clone was observed a handful of times. This chain joins TRBV5-4 and TRBJ2-7; D not resolved. The CDR3 consists of 14 residues. The ends were cut back, 2 bases at V and 0 bases at J, with 9 bases in the middle. CDR1 and CDR2 from the germline V gene are SGHNT and YYREEE (reference sequence). CDR3 coding DNA: TGTGCCAGCAGCTTAGGGCCAAACTCCTACGAGCAGTACTTC. Protein: CASSLGPNSYEQYF.

The chain employs TRBV7-2 and TRBJ1-5, with D possibly matching TRBD1 (5 bases). The V end lost 2 bases, the J end lost 2 bases, and 10 bases lay between the germline ends. Germline-derived CDR1 and CDR2 are SGHTA and FQGNSA. CDR3 length equals 15 residues. As DNA, the CDR3 is TGTGCCAGCAGCTTATACCAGGGTGGCAATCAGCCCCAGCATTTT. Amino acid sequence: CASSLYQGGNQPQHF.

Note on this clone: One end of the junction does not line up with germline, which may come from a read error. The chain links TRBV2 to TRBJ1-2, with D perhaps matching TRBD1 (6 bases). This CDR3 region has 13 residues. Germline loops: CDR1 SNHLY, CDR2 FYNNEI. DNA for the CDR3: TGTGCCAGCAGTGAAGCACAGGGTGGAGGCTACGCCTTC. Its translation is CASSEAQGGGYAF.

The chain uses TRBV19 and TRBJ2-7; D gene uncertain. This CDR3 contains 12 residues. Germline-derived CDR1 and CDR2 are LNHDA and SQIVND (reference sequence). V dropped 3 bases and J dropped 3 bases, with 6 bases sitting between them. CDR3 amino acids: CASSMNHYEQYF. The CDR3 bases are TGTGCCAGTAGTATGAACCACTACGAGCAGTACTTC.

The chain recombines TRBV5-6 with TRBJ2-7; D unresolved. Trimming left V 4 bases short and J 5 bases short, with 13 bases between. This CDR3 spans 13 amino acids. Per germline, CDR1 SGHDT and CDR2 YYEEEE. CDR3 coding DNA: TGTGCCAGCAGCCCTGCCAATACAGACGAGCAGTACTTC. Amino acid sequence: CASSPANTDEQYF.

There are a few counts of this clone. The chain has TRBV5-1 and TRBJ1-4; TRBD1 matches at 8 bases. The CDR3 covers 16 residues. Trimming cost V 4 bases and J 2 bases; bases outside gene matches: 7. Germline V gene data show CDR1 as SGHRS and CDR2 as YFSETQ. This CDR3 reads CASSTGQGWTNEKLFF. In DNA form, the CDR3 reads TGCGCCAGCAGCACTGGACAGGGTTGGACTAATGAAAAACTGTTTTTT.

There are a few counts of this clone. The chain links TRBV29-1 to TRBJ2-6; no definite D call. The V end was cut by 4 bases, the J end by 0 bases, with 4 bases between. The germline V gene has CDR1 SQVTM and CDR2 ANQGSEA. The CDR3 is 13 residues long. CDR3 residues: CSVGISGANVLTF. In DNA, the CDR3 is TGCAGCGTTGGCATCTCTGGGGCCAACGTCCTGACTTTC. The full variable domain, its missing parts supplied by reference TRBV29-1 and TRBJ2-6, is SAVISQKPSRDICQRGTSLTIQCQVDSQVTMMFWYRQQPGQSLTLIATANQGSEATYESGFVIDKFPISRPNLTFSTLTVSNMSPEDSSIYLCSVGISGANVLTFGAGSRLTVL.

The chain joins TRBV7-9 to TRBJ1-5, with TRBD1 as a possible D gene (5 bases). The V end was cut by 2 bases, the J end by 8 bases, with 7 bases between. Germline assignment: CDR1 SEHNR and CDR2 FQNEAQ (reference sequence). The CDR3 covers 12 residues. The CDR3 reads CASSLQGEPQHF. CDR3 coding DNA: TGTGCCAGCAGCTTACAGGGAGAGCCCCAGCATTTT. Supplemented by reference TRBV7-9 and TRBJ1-5, the full variable domain reads DTGVSQNPRHKITKRGQNVTFRCDPISEHNRLYWYRQTLGQGPEFLTYFQNEAQLEKSRLLSDRFSAERPKGSFSTLEIQRTEQGDSAMYLCASSLQGEPQHFGDGTRLSIL.

CDR3 amino acids: CASSMVAGAGELFF. The CDR3 nucleotides are TGTGCCAGTAGTATGGTCGCAGGGGCCGGGGAGCTGTTTTTT. J is TRBJ2-2 and V is TRBV19; tentatively, D is TRBD1 (6 bases). The CDR3 totals 14 residues. Germline lookup yields CDR1 LNHDA and CDR2 SQIVND (reference sequence). Trimming pared 3 bases from V and 6 bases from J, leaving 11 bases between.

This chain uses TRBV6-6 with TRBJ1-2; 7 nucleotides match TRBD1. With V trimmed by 4 bases and J by 8 bases, 10 bases remained unmatched. CDR1 is MNHNY, CDR2 SVGAGI, per germline (reference sequence). The CDR3 runs 14 residues. In DNA form, the CDR3 reads TGTGCCAGCAGTTTGGATTTCACAGGGGAGGGCTACACCTTC. It specifies CASSLDFTGEGYTF.

This clone was observed a few times. This chain links TRBV9 with TRBJ1-4; D perhaps matches TRBD1 (5 bases). The germline V gene has CDR1 SGDLS and CDR2 YYNGEE. The ends were cut back, 2 bases at V and 8 bases at J, with 22 bases in the middle. The CDR3 totals 17 residues. The CDR3 sequence: CASSVGPHSSPGEKLFF. The CDR3 DNA sequence: TGTGCCAGCAGCGTTGGCCCTCACTCCAGCCCAGGGGAAAAACTGTTTTTT.

J is TRBJ2-1 and V is TRBV2; 12 bases line up with TRBD2. Looked up from germline, CDR1 is SNHLY and CDR2 is FYNNEI. This CDR3 spans 14 amino acids. V trimming: 4 bases; J trimming: 10 bases; junction bases outside the gene matches: 5. As DNA, the CDR3 is TGTGCCAGCAGTGCCACTAGCGGGAGGTACGAGCAGTTCTTC. As protein: CASSATSGRYEQFF.